This T cell receptor (beta chain) is drawn from a study of T cell responses to AZD1222 COVID-19 vaccine. Here immunoSEQ multiplex PCR was the method, and the copy in TCRdb shows in-frame clones only, minus some. Among approximately 160,000 clones listed, 90% to 95% were seen once. Study-wide points: Every sample of the repertoires postdated the peak T cell response.

Comment on this clone: Its antigen remains unidentified.

This CDR3 contains 13 residues. V was cut by 2 bases and J by 4 bases, with 6 bases left in between. The sequence was obtained from an adult in good health. The input for sequencing was peripheral blood, taken on day 0 of AZD1222 vaccination. This chain connects TRBV12-3 or TRBV12-4 to TRBJ2-1; D not certain. In DNA form, the CDR3 reads TGTGCCAGCAGTTTACAGGAATACAATGAGCAGTTCTTC. This encodes CASSLQEYNEQFF.